The clone carrying this T cell receptor (beta chain) has ten or more counts. Antigen unknown. This specimen belongs to a study of blood T cells in healthy people across ages. Study-level findings and limits: TCR beta diversity tracked closely with naive T cell percentage.

Alongside a J-beta primer mix, a sample-barcoded 5' primer served in a second PCR lasting about 7 to 11 cycles. Every cDNA molecule carried a tag from a template-switch adaptor bearing 12 random nucleotides. TCRdb reprocessed the 5' RACE reads with MiXCR, giving one entry per CDR3 protein. The sample lists over 450,000 distinct CDR3 sequences, 24% occurring once. V was pared by 1 base and J by 2 bases, with 2 bases of the junction left unmatched. CDR1 MNHEY and CDR2 SVGEGT come from the germline V gene. The CDR3 is 15 amino acids. These same data were also listed under a study on T cells of mothers and their children. From that report: In unrelated and related pairs, TCR recombination output is shaped in a similar way by thymic selection.

This clonotype was sampled from a boy between 10 and 17 years old in good health. The sequenced sample was blood. V usage is TRBV6-2 or TRBV6-3 and J usage is TRBJ1-5, with 7 bases identical to TRBD1. DNA of the CDR3: TGTGCCAGCAGTTACTTCGGACAGGGCAATCAGCCCCAGCATTTT. Amino acid sequence: CASSYFGQGNQPQHF.